This T cell receptor beta chain was identified during a study of vaccination and CD4 T cells after COVID-19. On this clonotype itself: Its specificity is unknown.

Sequencing of DNA taken from cultured CD4+ T cells relied on the Oncomine TCR Beta short-read assay. Via MiXCR, TCRdb re-called the PCR reads, giving one row per CDR3 protein. The sample lists more than 13,000 distinct CDR3 sequences; about 61% were seen once. The length of the CDR3 is 14 residues. The V gene lost 3 bases and the J gene lost 10 bases, with 19 bases spanning the gap. Germline assignment: CDR1 GTSNPN and CDR2 SVGIG (reference sequence). Treatment described: approximately 11-day PBMC culture with coronavirus spike peptide pools or control peptides (ViraFEST assay). Culture conditions combined 2.2 million or so PBMCs per well with about 9.2 IU/ml IL-2 and 9 to 10 ug/ml peptide pools.

The sample taken for sequencing was CD4+ T cells from blood, cultured in vitro. The chain links TRBV30 to TRBJ2-1; D is perhaps TRBD2 (5 bases). This clonotype was obtained from a human donor who had recovered from COVID-19. The CDR3 DNA follows: TGTGCCTGGAGGGGGAGTGGTATGGTTGGGGAGCAGTTCTTC. Protein product: CAWRGSGMVGEQFF. Together with reference TRBV30 and TRBJ2-1, the CDR3 gives the full variable domain: SQTIHQWPATLVQPVGSPLSLECTVEGTSNPNLYWYRQAAGRGLQLLFYSVGIGQISSEVPQNLSASRPQDRQFILSSKKLLLSDSGFYLCAWRGSGMVGEQFFGPGTRLTVL.